The 24 T cell receptor beta chains given below trace back to one sample, sequenced in a study of shared clonotypes between healthy human individuals (TCRdb year 2020). Libraries came from the immunoSEQ multiplex PCR assay. As stored in TCRdb, this immuneACCESS dataset retains in-frame rearrangements with V and J assigned. A fraction of the clones does not appear; measured against another copy, unresolved V genes explain less than half of the discrepancy, and the remainder lacks a known reason. This sample comprises approximately 1,500,000 clones, around 95% of them detected only once. The ten largest clonotypes hold roughly 1.2% of the sample. Source material: naive CD4+ T cells sorted from blood. The sample's cell subset or site label is to be understood as: CD45RA+ positively selected. All receptors derive from a man aged 30 to 39 in good health.

CDR3 DNA: TGTGCCAGCAGTGCCTCTCGGACGACGCCTGGAAACACCATATATTTT. Encoded protein: CASSASRTTPGNTIYF. The genes are TRBV27 and TRBJ1-3; D is undetermined. CDR1 is MNHEY and CDR2 is SMNVEV in the germline V gene (reference sequence). The V end was cut by 5 bases, the J end by 2 bases, with 16 bases between. The CDR3 sequence is 16 residues long.

The chain joins TRBV7-6 to TRBJ2-7, with a tentative D call TRBD2 (6 bases). The germline V gene has CDR1 SGHVS and CDR2 FNYEAQ. V lost 0 bases, J lost 0 bases, and 12 bases lay in between. The length of the CDR3 is 16 residues. The CDR3 region is CASSLAGGVSSYEQYF. The CDR3 coding sequence is TGTGCCAGCAGCTTAGCGGGCGGGGTGAGCTCCTACGAGCAGTACTTC. Drawing the rest from reference TRBV7-6 and TRBJ2-7, the complete variable domain is GAGVSQSPRYKVTKRGQDVALRCDPISGHVSLYWYRQALGQGPEFLTYFNYEAQQDKSGLPNDRFSAERPEGSISTLTIQRTEQRDSAMYRCASSLAGGVSSYEQYFGPGTRLTVT.

The V call is TRBV28, the J call TRBJ1-3; D is perhaps TRBD1 (5 bases). This CDR3 comprises 15 residues. Deletions cut 3 bases from V and 13 bases from J, with 22 bases between. Looked up from germline, CDR1 is MDHEN and CDR2 is SYDVKM. The CDR3 coding sequence is TGTGCCAGCAGTTTGGTGGGACCCAACCCGGGGGGGATATATTTT. This sequence encodes CASSLVGPNPGGIYF.

J is TRBJ2-3 and V is TRBV10-3, with 8 positions matching TRBD1. The CDR3 contains 15 residues. V lost 4 bases to trimming and J lost 4 bases; unmatched junction nucleotides: 7. From germline, CDR1 is ENHRY and CDR2 SYGVKD. CDR3: CAISATGALADTQYF. DNA of the CDR3: TGTGCCATCAGTGCGACAGGGGCATTAGCAGATACGCAGTATTTT.

This clone was counted once. V gene TRBV28 combines with J gene TRBJ1-3; D gene unclear. V lost 5 bases and J 7 bases, leaving 9 bases between the germline ends. This CDR3 is 12 amino acids long. Per germline, CDR1 MDHEN and CDR2 SYDVKM. CDR3 residues: CASSVTGNTIYF. CDR3 nucleotide sequence: TGTGCCAGCAGTGTGACCGGGAACACCATATATTTT.

This chain uses TRBV25-1 with TRBJ2-3; 8 nucleotides match TRBD2. Germline V lookup: CDR1 MGHDK, CDR2 SYGVNS. The ends lost 1 base at V and 1 base at J; junction bases unmatched: 7. This CDR3 region has 17 residues. Here the CDR3 reads CASSESLLAGGTDTQYF. CDR3 DNA: TGTGCCAGCAGTGAATCCCTCCTAGCGGGCGGCACAGATACGCAGTATTTT.

This clone was observed a handful of times. The chain is built from TRBV27 and TRBJ1-4, with D unresolved. Germline V gives CDR1 MNHEY, CDR2 SMNVEV (reference sequence). The CDR3 is 12 residues long. V lost 4 bases and J 5 bases, leaving 5 bases between the germline ends. CDR3 nucleotides: TGTGCCAGCAGTTCCCTGAATGAAAAACTGTTTTTT. This sequence encodes CASSSLNEKLFF.

The rearrangement uses TRBV6-1 and TRBJ2-7, with D perhaps matching TRBD1 (5 bases). This CDR3 comprises 17 residues. V was cut by 1 base and J by 2 bases, with 18 bases left in between. Looked up from germline, CDR1 is MNHNS and CDR2 is SASEGT. The DNA for the CDR3 is TGTGCCAGCAGTGAAGGCTGGCGTTGGGGCGTTACCTACGAGCAGTACTTC. Encoded protein: CASSEGWRWGVTYEQYF.

This clone was counted a single time. The chain combines TRBV28 with TRBJ1-4; the D is unclear. The germline V gene has CDR1 MDHEN and CDR2 SYDVKM. The CDR3 consists of 19 residues. The V gene lost 5 bases and the J gene lost 0 bases, with 22 bases spanning the gap. CDR3 in DNA: TGTGCCAGCAGTCACATAAGGAGGTCTTTCACCGCAACTAATGAAAAACTGTTTTTT. It encodes CASSHIRRSFTATNEKLFF.

The chain employs TRBV28 and TRBJ2-7, with D unresolved. V lost 7 bases, J lost 6 bases, and 13 bases lay in between. The CDR3 spans 12 residues. The V gene's germline CDR1 is MDHEN and CDR2 SYDVKM. CDR3 protein: CASTPLAGEQYF. DNA of the CDR3: TGTGCCAGCACCCCCCTCGCAGGCGAGCAGTACTTC.

The chain recombines TRBV5-6 with TRBJ1-3, with D tentatively TRBD1 (5 bases). From germline, CDR1 is SGHDT and CDR2 YYEEEE. The CDR3 has 16 residues. V shed 2 bases and J shed 8 bases, with 20 bases lying between them. The CDR3: CASSFATGSHGDTIYF. CDR3 nucleotide sequence: TGTGCCAGCAGCTTCGCAACAGGCTCCCATGGGGACACCATATATTTT.

The chain employs TRBV2 and TRBJ1-4; TRBD1 aligns across 10 bases. The germline V gene encodes CDR1 SNHLY and CDR2 FYNNEI. Trimming cost V 6 bases and J 6 bases; bases outside gene matches: 7. The CDR3 length is 15 residues. CDR3 DNA sequence: TGTGCCAGCAGGCGGGACAGGGGATGGGATGAAAAACTGTTTTTT. This codes for CASRRDRGWDEKLFF.

The rearrangement links TRBV10-3 to TRBJ2-3; a weak D match, TRBD2 (5 bases). This CDR3 has 14 residues. CDR1 and CDR2 from the germline V gene are ENHRY and SYGVKD. With 4 bases removed from V and 3 bases from J, the gap between germline ends came to 11 bases. The CDR3 DNA sequence: TGTGCCATCAGTGGGGGAGTTGGAACAGATACGCAGTATTTT. Translated: CAISGGVGTDTQYF.

The chain couples TRBV7-9 to TRBJ2-3, with 13 bases lining up with TRBD2. The CDR3 extends over 16 amino acids. Losses at the gene ends were 5 bases for V and 6 bases for J; bases not matched to a gene: 8. Germline V gene data show CDR1 as SEHNR and CDR2 as FQNEAQ (reference sequence). CDR3 nucleotides: TGTGCCAGCAGCACAAGGACTAGCGGGAGTACGGATACGCAGTATTTT. Residues: CASSTRTSGSTDTQYF.

The chain employs TRBV5-1 and TRBJ2-7, with D possibly TRBD2 on 6 matching bases. V shed 0 bases and J shed 1 base, with 11 bases lying between them. Germline CDR1 reads SGHRS; CDR2 reads YFSETQ. This CDR3 has 15 amino acids. The CDR3 is CASSLGSGTSYEQYF. The CDR3 DNA sequence: TGCGCCAGCAGCTTGGGGTCCGGGACTTCCTACGAGCAGTACTTC.

J is TRBJ2-3 and V is TRBV9, with a tentative D call TRBD2 (5 bases). The CDR3 is made up of 19 amino acids. Trimming removed 0 bases from V and 6 bases from J, with 26 bases in between. The V gene's germline CDR1 is SGDLS and CDR2 YYNGEE. CDR3 sequence: CASSVGGRVGAALVDTQYF. The CDR3 region has the DNA TGTGCCAGCAGCGTAGGAGGAAGAGTGGGAGCGGCTCTTGTTGATACGCAGTATTTT. Complete variable domain (other parts from reference TRBV9 and TRBJ2-3): DSGVTQTPKHLITATGQRVTLRCSPRSGDLSVYWYQQSLDQGLQFLIQYYNGEERAKGNILERFSAQQFPDLHSELNLSSLELGDSALYFCASSVGGRVGAALVDTQYFGPGTRLTVL.

The chain employs TRBV18 and TRBJ2-2; the match to TRBD1 covers 10 bases. The V gene end was trimmed by 4 bases and the J gene end by 3 bases; junction bases not matched to a gene: 8. The CDR3 spans 17 residues. The germline V gene has CDR1 KGHSH and CDR2 LQKENI. This CDR3 reads CASSLLGQGSYTGELFF. CDR3 DNA: TGTGCCAGCTCACTACTGGGACAGGGGAGCTACACCGGGGAGCTGTTTTTT.

J is TRBJ2-5 and V is TRBV9, with 9 bases lining up with TRBD1. V trimming: 0 bases; J trimming: 5 bases; junction bases outside the gene matches: 2. The CDR3 sequence is 14 residues long. CDR1 SGDLS and CDR2 YYNGEE come from the germline V gene. The CDR3 nucleotides read TGTGCCAGCAGCGTAGCCGACAGGGGGGAGACCCAGTACTTC. This gives the protein CASSVADRGETQYF.

This sequence joins TRBV6-5 and TRBJ2-3, with D possibly being TRBD1 (6 bases). The CDR3 contains 16 residues. Germline CDR1 MNHEY, CDR2 SVGAGI. Trimming removed 4 bases at V and 1 base at J, with 15 bases between. The chain's CDR3 is CASSLDSQGGTDTQYF. The CDR3 DNA sequence: TGTGCCAGCAGTTTGGACAGCCAAGGTGGCACAGATACGCAGTATTTT.

CDR3 nucleotide sequence: TGTGCCAGCATGGTTTCTGGGGGAAATTATGGCTACACCTTC. Its protein is CASMVSGGNYGYTF. The V and J genes are TRBV28 and TRBJ1-2; possibly TRBD1 for D (5 bases). The CDR3 loop spans 14 amino acids. Germline V gene sequence: CDR1 MDHEN, CDR2 SYDVKM. The V and J ends lost 7 bases and 5 bases respectively, with 17 bases between them.

This chain connects TRBV5-6 to TRBJ2-5; TRBD2 matches at 10 bases. J lost 5 bases, V lost 1 base, and 5 bases had no gene match. Germline CDR1 and CDR2: SGHDT and YYEEEE. The CDR3 loop spans 15 amino acids. The CDR3 is CASSLSGRARETQYF. CDR3 DNA: TGTGCCAGCAGCTTGAGCGGGAGGGCCCGGGAGACCCAGTACTTC.

V usage is TRBV20-1 and J usage is TRBJ2-7; 7 bases align to TRBD2. From germline, CDR1 is DFQATT and CDR2 SNEGSKA (reference sequence). Trimming removed 2 bases from V and 9 bases from J; junction bases left unmatched: 4. The CDR3 spans 11 residues. The CDR3, as DNA: TGCAGTGCTAGATCGGGGAGGGGGCAGTACTTC. This codes for CSARSGRGQYF.

The CDR3 sequence is CASSLWTELTDTQYF. The CDR3 region has the DNA TGTGCCAGTAGTCTCTGGACAGAACTAACAGATACGCAGTATTTT. The chain employs TRBV19 and TRBJ2-3, with D possibly TRBD1 on 6 matching bases. The CDR3 loop spans 15 amino acids. The V and J ends lost 5 bases and 3 bases respectively, with 15 bases between them. Looked up from germline, CDR1 is LNHDA and CDR2 is SQIVND (reference sequence).

This chain connects TRBV2 to TRBJ2-7, with 10 nucleotides matching TRBD2. Germline trimming cut 4 bases from V and 7 bases from J; bases unmatched to any gene: 10. The CDR3 has 15 residues. Germline V gene data show CDR1 as SNHLY and CDR2 as FYNNEI. CDR3 nucleotides: TGTGCCAGCAGTGTGAGGCTAGCGGGAGTAGGTGAGCAGTACTTC. Translation: CASSVRLAGVGEQYF.